This entry features one TCR beta chain sequence. The antigen is unknown. Total RNA extracted from each sample amounted to at least 6 micrograms. The CDR3 has 12 residues. Germline-derived CDR1 and CDR2 are DFQATT and SNEGSKA (reference sequence). V lost 5 bases, J lost 13 bases, and 8 bases stayed unmatched. Then a second PCR, running roughly 6 to 12 cycles, was carried out with a sample-barcoded 5' primer and a J-beta primer mix. TCRdb re-called the 5' RACE reads with MiXCR, one entry per CDR3 protein. The profile shows some 1.4 million distinct CDR3 sequences, approximately 38% of them singletons. This entry comes from a study of blood T cells in healthy people across ages. General observations from the study: Across the age range, TCR beta diversity per million T cells fell in a roughly linear way.

The receptor's source is a woman aged 18-29 years in good health. V usage is TRBV20-1 and J usage is TRBJ2-1, with 10 positions matching TRBD2. The source material was blood. The CDR3 protein is CSALGLAGDQFF. CDR3 coding DNA: TGCAGTGCTCTGGGGCTAGCGGGAGACCAGTTCTTC.